This T cell receptor beta chain was identified during a study of cytotoxic CD8 clonotypes in ibrutinib-treated CLL. The study, taken as a whole, reports: Clonality was higher at baseline than in age-matched healthy donors and tracked circulating CD8+ T-cell counts.

Using immunoSEQ multiplex PCR, the repertoire was profiled, and TCRdb retains in-frame clones only, with some absent. The table lists hundreds of thousands of clones, almost 80% of them singletons. Between the trimmed V and J ends, which lost 7 bases and 4 bases, there was a span of 17 bases. CDR1 and CDR2 from the germline V gene are SEHNR and FQNEAQ (reference sequence). CDR3 size: 15 residues. This clone occurred once. Its antigen remains unknown. The sequence derives from a human donor with chronic lymphocytic leukemia. This sequence joins TRBV7-9 and TRBJ1-3, with D tentatively TRBD1 (6 bases). The sequencing here drew on PBMCs, taken before ibrutinib treatment. The CDR3 reads CASNTPRDKGNTIYF. The CDR3 DNA follows: TGTGCCAGCAACACACCCCGGGACAAAGGAAACACCATATATTTT.